A single TCR beta chain is shown here with its context. Its specificity is unknown. It differs at one base from a far larger clone, so likely a read error. The data stem from a study of shared clonotypes between healthy human individuals. In the study overall: Donors, aged 18 to 49, were two women and three men. Notes on the study in general: Sampling involved blood alone; tissue repertoires likely differ.

Deep-level settings were used for running the assay. Profiled with immunoSEQ multiplex PCR; TCRdb holds only in-frame clones, not every one. The sample carries a few hundred thousand clones, around 77% recorded once. Donors had no recently reported acute infections or vaccinations and were HIV-negative. Germline V gives CDR1 KGHSH, CDR2 LQKENI. The CDR3 has 15 amino acids. V usage is TRBV18 and J usage is TRBJ1-2; D is unresolved. The sequenced material came from PBMCs. The receptor comes from a middle-aged woman in good health. Some clones in this sample may be carry-over from other donors' samples. DNA of the CDR3: TGTGCCGGCTCTCAAACCCGGGAGACATCCTATGGCTACACCTTC. Protein: CAGSQTRETSYGYTF.